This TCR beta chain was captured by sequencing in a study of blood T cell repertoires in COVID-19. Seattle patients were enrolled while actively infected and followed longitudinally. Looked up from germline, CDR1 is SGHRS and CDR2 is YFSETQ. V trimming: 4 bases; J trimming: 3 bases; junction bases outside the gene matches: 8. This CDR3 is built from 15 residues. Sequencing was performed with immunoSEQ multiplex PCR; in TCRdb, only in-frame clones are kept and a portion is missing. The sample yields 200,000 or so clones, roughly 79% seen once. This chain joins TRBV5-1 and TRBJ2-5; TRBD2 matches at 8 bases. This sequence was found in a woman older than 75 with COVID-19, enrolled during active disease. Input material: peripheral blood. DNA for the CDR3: TGCGCCAGCAGCCCGTCCGGACTAGCAGAAGAGACCCAGTACTTC. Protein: CASSPSGLAEETQYF.